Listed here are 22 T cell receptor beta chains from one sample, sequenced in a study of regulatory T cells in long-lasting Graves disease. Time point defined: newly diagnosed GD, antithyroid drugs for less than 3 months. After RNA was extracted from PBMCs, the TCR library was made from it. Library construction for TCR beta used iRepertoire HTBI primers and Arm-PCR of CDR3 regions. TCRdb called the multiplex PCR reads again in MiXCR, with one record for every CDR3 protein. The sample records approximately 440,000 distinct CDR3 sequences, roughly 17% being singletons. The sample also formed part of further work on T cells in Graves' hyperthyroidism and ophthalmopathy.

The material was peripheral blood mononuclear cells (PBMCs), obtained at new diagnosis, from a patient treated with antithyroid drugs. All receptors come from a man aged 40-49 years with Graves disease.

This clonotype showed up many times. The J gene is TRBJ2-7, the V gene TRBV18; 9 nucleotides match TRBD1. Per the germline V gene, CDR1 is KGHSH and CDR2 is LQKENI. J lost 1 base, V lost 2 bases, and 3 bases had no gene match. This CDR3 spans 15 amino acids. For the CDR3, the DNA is TGTGCCAGCTCACCAACGGGACAGGGTTCCTACGAGCAGTACTTC. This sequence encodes CASSPTGQGSYEQYF.

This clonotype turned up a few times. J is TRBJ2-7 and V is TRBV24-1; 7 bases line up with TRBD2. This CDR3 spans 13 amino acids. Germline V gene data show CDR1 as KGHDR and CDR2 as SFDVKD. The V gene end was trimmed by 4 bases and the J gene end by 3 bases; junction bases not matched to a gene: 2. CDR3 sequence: CATSEAGNYEQYF. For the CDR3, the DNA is TGTGCCACCAGTGAAGCGGGGAACTACGAGCAGTACTTC.

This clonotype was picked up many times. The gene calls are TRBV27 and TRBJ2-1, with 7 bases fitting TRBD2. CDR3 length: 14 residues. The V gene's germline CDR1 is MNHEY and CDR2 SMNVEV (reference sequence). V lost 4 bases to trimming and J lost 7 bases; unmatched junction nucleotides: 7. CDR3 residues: CASSSKREGNEQFF. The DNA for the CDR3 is TGTGCCAGCAGTTCCAAGCGGGAAGGGAATGAGCAGTTCTTC.

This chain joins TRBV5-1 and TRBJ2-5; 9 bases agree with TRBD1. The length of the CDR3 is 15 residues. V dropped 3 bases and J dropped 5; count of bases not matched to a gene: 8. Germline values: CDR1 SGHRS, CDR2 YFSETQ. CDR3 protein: CASSSYRGRGETQYF. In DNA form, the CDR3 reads TGCGCCAGCAGCTCCTACAGGGGGCGCGGGGAGACCCAGTACTTC.

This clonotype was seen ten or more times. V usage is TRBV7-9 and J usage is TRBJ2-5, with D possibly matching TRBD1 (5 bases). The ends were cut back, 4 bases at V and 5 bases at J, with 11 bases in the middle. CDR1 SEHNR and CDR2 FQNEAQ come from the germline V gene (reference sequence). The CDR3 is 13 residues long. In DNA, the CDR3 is TGTGCCAGCAGCTACGACAGTGGGGAGACCCAGTACTTC. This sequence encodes CASSYDSGETQYF.

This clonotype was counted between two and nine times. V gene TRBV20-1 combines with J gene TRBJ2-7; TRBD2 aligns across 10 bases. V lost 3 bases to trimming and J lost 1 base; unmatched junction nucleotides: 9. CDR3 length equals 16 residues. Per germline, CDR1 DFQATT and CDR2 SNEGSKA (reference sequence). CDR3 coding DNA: TGCAGTGCTAGTTTTCCTAGCGGGAGTCCATCCTACGAGCAGTACTTC. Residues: CSASFPSGSPSYEQYF.

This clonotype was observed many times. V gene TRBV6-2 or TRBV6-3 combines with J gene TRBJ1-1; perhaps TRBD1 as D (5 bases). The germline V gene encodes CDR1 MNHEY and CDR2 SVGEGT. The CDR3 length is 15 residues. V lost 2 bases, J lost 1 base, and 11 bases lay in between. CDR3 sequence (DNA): TGTGCCAGCAGTTACGGGGGGATCGGGAACACTGAAGCTTTCTTT. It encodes CASSYGGIGNTEAFF.

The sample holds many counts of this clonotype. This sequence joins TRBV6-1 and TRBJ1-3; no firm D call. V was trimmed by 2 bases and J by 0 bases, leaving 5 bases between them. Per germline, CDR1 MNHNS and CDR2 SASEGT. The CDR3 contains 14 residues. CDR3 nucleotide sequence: TGTGCCAGCAGTGAACACCGCTCTGGAAACACCATATATTTT. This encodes CASSEHRSGNTIYF.

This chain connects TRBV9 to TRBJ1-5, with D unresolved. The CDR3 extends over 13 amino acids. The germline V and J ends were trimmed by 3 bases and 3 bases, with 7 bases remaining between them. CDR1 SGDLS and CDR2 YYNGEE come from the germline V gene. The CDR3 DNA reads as TGTGCCAGCAGCGGGGGTACCAATCAGCCCCAGCATTTT. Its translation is CASSGGTNQPQHF.

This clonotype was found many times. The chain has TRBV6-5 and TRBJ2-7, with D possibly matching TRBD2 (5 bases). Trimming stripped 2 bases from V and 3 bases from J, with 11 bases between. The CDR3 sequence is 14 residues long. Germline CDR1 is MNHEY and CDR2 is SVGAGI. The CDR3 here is CASSYTGTYYEQYF. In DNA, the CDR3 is TGTGCCAGCAGTTACACGGGAACCTACTACGAGCAGTACTTC.

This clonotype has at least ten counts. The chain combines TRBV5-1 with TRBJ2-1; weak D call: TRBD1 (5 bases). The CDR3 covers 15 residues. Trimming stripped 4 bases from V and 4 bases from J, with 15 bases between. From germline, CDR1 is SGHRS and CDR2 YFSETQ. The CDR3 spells CASSPTGPGYNEQFF. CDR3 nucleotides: TGCGCCAGCAGCCCAACCGGACCAGGGTACAATGAGCAGTTCTTC.

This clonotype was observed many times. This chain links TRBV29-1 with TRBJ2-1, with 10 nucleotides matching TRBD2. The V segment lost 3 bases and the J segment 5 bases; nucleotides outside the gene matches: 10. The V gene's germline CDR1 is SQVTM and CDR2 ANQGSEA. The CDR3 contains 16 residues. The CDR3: CSVDTGGLARDNEQFF. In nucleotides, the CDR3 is TGCAGCGTTGACACCGGGGGACTAGCGAGAGACAATGAGCAGTTCTTC.

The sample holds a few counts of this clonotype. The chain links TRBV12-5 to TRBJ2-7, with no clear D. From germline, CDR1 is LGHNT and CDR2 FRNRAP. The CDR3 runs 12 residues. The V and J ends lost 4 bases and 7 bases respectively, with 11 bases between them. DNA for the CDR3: TGTGCTAGTGGTTCTGTTATAGGAGAGCAGTACTTC. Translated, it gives CASGSVIGEQYF.

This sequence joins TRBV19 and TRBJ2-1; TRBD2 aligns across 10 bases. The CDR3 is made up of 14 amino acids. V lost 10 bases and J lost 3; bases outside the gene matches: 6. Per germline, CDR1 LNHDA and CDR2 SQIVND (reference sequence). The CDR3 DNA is TGTGCCACCTCCGGACTAGCGGACTACAATGAGCAGTTCTTC. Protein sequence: CATSGLADYNEQFF.

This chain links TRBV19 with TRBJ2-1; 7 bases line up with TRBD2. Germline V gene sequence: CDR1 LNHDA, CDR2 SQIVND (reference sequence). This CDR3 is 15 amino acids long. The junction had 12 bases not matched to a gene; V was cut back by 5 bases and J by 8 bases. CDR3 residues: CASSSPPGLKYEQFF. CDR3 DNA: TGTGCCAGTAGTTCACCACCGGGACTAAAATATGAGCAGTTCTTC.

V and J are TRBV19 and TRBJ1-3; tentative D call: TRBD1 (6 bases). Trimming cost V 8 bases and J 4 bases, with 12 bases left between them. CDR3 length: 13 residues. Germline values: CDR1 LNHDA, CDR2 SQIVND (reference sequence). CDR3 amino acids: CASYRDGGNTIYF. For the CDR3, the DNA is TGTGCCAGTTACAGGGACGGAGGAAACACCATATATTTT.

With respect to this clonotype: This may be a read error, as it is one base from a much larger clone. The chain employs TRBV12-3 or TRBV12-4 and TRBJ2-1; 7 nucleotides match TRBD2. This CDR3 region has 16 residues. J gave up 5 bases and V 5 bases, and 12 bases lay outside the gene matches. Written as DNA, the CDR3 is TGTGCCAGCAGTCCTTTTGTTAGCGGGCCAAACAATGAGCAGTTCTTC. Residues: CASSPFVSGPNNEQFF.

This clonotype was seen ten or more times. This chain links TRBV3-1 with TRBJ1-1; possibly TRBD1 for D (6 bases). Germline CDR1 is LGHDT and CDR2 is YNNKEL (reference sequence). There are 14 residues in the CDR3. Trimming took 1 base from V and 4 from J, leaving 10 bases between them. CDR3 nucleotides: TGTGCCAGCAGCCAAGTAGGAGGGGGCACTGAAGCTTTCTTT. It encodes CASSQVGGGTEAFF.

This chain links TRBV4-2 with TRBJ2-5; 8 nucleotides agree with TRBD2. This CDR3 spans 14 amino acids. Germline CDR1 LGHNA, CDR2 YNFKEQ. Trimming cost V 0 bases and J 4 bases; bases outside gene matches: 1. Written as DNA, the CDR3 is TGTGCCAGCAGCCAAGAGGCGGGGGGAGAGACCCAGTACTTC. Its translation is CASSQEAGGETQYF.

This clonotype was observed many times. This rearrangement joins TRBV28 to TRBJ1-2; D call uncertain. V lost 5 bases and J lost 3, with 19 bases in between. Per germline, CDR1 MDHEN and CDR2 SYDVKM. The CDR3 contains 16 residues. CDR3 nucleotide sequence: TGTGCCAGCAGTCAACCCCCCCCCGGCCGATACTATGGCTACACCTTC. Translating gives CASSQPPPGRYYGYTF.

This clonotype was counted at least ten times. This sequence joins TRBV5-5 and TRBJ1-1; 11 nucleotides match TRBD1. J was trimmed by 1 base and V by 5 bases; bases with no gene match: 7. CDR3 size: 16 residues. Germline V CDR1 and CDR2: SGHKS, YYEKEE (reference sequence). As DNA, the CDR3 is TGTGCCAGCAGAGAATGGACAGGGGGCCAGAACACTGAAGCTTTCTTT. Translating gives CASREWTGGQNTEAFF. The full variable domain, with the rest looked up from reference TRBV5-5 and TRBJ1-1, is DAGVTQSPTHLIKTRGQQVTLRCSPISGHKSVSWYQQVLGQGPQFIFQYYEKEERGRGNFPDRFSARQFPNYSSELNVNALLLGDSALYLCASREWTGGQNTEAFFGQGTRLTVV.

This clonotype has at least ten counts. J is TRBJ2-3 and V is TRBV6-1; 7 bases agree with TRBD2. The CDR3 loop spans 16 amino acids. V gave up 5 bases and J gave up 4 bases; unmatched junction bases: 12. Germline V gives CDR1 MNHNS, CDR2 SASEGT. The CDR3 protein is CASSISGGSNADTQYF. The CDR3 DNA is TGTGCCAGCAGTATTTCTGGCGGGAGTAATGCAGATACGCAGTATTTT.